The T cell receptor (beta chain) under discussion was sequenced for a study of early T cells in non-severe SARS-CoV-2 infection. In the study overall: The sequenced material was bulk RNA from unsorted whole blood, and its chains were unpaired.

Findings and limits, study-wide: Anti-spike CD8 responses were favored by VDJdb matching, which missed private and CD4 specificities.

CDR1 is SGDLS, CDR2 YYNGEE, per germline. The CDR3 is 16 residues long. Trimming removed 0 bases from V and 4 bases from J, with 13 bases in between. The table lists this clonotype with a few counts. Its antigen is still unknown. TCRdb recomputed calls from the 5' RACE reads with MiXCR, one row per CDR3 protein. The sample gives around 50,000 distinct CDR3 sequences, 3.5% to 4.5% of which show up once; 5.5% to 6.5% is in the top ten. This TCR was sampled from an adult who was a healthcare worker with PCR-confirmed SARS-CoV-2 infection or an uninfected control (not recorded which). The sequenced material came from whole blood. The chain combines TRBV9 with TRBJ2-2; D could derive from TRBD1 or TRBD2 (5 bases each). CDR3 sequence (DNA): TGTGCCAGCAGCGTAGGGTTGGGACGCACCACCGGGGAGCTGTTTTTT. This translates into CASSVGLGRTTGELFF. Based on the CDR3 plus reference TRBV9 and TRBJ2-2, the full variable domain is DSGVTQTPKHLITATGQRVTLRCSPRSGDLSVYWYQQSLDQGLQFLIQYYNGEERAKGNILERFSAQQFPDLHSELNLSSLELGDSALYFCASSVGLGRTTGELFFGEGSRLTVL.